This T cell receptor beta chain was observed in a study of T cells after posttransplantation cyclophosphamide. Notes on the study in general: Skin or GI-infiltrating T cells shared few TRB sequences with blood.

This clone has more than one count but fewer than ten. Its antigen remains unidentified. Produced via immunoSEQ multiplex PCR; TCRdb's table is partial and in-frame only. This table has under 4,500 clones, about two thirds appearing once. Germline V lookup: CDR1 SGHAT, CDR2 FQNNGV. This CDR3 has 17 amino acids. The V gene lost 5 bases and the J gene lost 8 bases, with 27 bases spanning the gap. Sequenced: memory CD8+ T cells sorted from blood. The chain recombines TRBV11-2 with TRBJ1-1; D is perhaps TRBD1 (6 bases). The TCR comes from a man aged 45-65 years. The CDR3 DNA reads TGTGCCAGCAGCCAAGCCTTCGACCGGGACACCGCTGGGGAAGCTTTCTTT. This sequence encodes CASSQAFDRDTAGEAFF.